These 6 T cell receptor beta chains were sequenced from one sample in a study of metastatic and nonmetastatic thyroid tumors. TCRdb used MiXCR to call clones anew from the PCR reads. The repertoire has tens of thousands of clones, about an eighth of them found once; the top ten carry approximately 11%. Every patient underwent thyroid surgery untreated. Sequencing was carried out using blood. Source of these receptors: a female donor with papillary thyroid cancer or a benign thyroid nodule (not recorded which). Some clones in this sample may be carry-over from other donors' samples.

Comment on this clone: A much larger clone lies one base from this, so it may be a read error. The chain couples TRBV5-6 to TRBJ2-6; tentatively, D is TRBD1 (5 bases). The CDR3 has 16 amino acids. CDR1 SGHDT and CDR2 YYEEEE come from the germline V gene. The CDR3 DNA sequence: TGTGCCAGCAGCCCCGAAGGGGATTCTGGGGCCAGCGTCCTGACTTTC. This codes for CASSPEGDSGASVLTF.

In regard to this clone: Possible read error: a much larger clone is one base away. The V call is TRBV2, the J call TRBJ2-2; the D gene is possibly TRBD2 (5 bases). Trimming cost V 0 bases and J 10 bases, with 9 bases left between them. This CDR3 is 13 amino acids long. Germline loops: CDR1 SNHLY, CDR2 FYNNEI. DNA of the CDR3: TGTGCCAGCAGTGAAGCGCGGGCCGCGGAGCTGTTTTTT. This translates into CASSEARAAELFF.

Comments on this clone: This sequence may be a read error, since a much larger clone differs from it by one base. This is likely a read error, given that the CDR3 carries no conserved phenylalanine or tryptophan at its end. The chain combines TRBV5-5 with TRBJ2-7, with 7 bases aligning to TRBD1. Germline lookup yields CDR1 SGHKS and CDR2 YYEKEE (reference sequence). This CDR3 comprises 14 residues. V was pared by 3 bases and J by 1 base, with 4 bases of the junction left unmatched. DNA for the CDR3: TGTGCCAGCAGCTCCGGGACAGTGTCCTACGAGCAGTACCTC. Translating gives CASSSGTVSYEQYL.

A remark on this clone: A read error may account for a junction end that differs from germline. This same CDR3 is encoded by further DNA sequences in the sample. The V and J genes are TRBV7-8 and TRBJ2-2, with 8 bases matching TRBD1. Germline V gene data show CDR1 as SGHVS and CDR2 as FQNEAQ. The CDR3 contains 15 residues. CDR3 nucleotides: TGTGCCAGCAGCCTCAGGGACAGGTACACAGGGGAGCTGTTTTTT. Protein: CASSLRDRYTGELFF. Variable domain in full (rest from reference TRBV7-8 and TRBJ2-2): GAGVSQSPRYKVAKRGQDVALRCDPISGHVSLFWYQQALGQGPEFLTYFQNEAQLDKSGLPSDRFFAERPEGSVSTLKIQRTQQEDSAVYLCASSLRDRYTGELFFGEGSRLTVL.

This clone came up many times. The rearrangement links TRBV5-5 to TRBJ2-6, with TRBD2 identical over 7 bases. The junction had 7 bases not matched to a gene; V was cut back by 7 bases and J by 0 bases. The CDR3 totals 16 residues. The germline V gene encodes CDR1 SGHKS and CDR2 YYEKEE (reference sequence). The DNA for the CDR3 is TGTGCCAGCGGACGCGGGAGTCCCTCTGGGGCCAACGTCCTGACTTTC. Protein sequence: CASGRGSPSGANVLTF.

Ten or more counts support this clone. The chain links TRBV11-2 to TRBJ2-1; 8 positions match TRBD2. J lost 7 bases, V lost 4 bases, and 15 bases had no gene match. Germline CDR1 is SGHAT and CDR2 is FQNNGV. This CDR3 is built from 17 residues. CDR3 protein: CASSSRPGTRGRNEQFF. The CDR3 DNA reads as TGTGCCAGCAGCTCCAGACCCGGGACTAGGGGTCGAAATGAGCAGTTCTTC.